This TCR beta chain derives from a study of regulatory T cells in long-lasting Graves disease (dated by TCRdb to 2020 to 2022). General notes on the study: Persistent Graves' disease was defined as antithyroid drug treatment for over 5 years with persistently positive TSH receptor autoantibodies. This study used TCR sequencing and RNA sequencing of peripheral blood to compare persistent Graves' disease patients against newly diagnosed Graves' disease patients. A total of approximately 35 samples underwent TCR sequencing: about 13 from persistent and roughly 20 from newly diagnosed Graves' disease patients. Antithyroid drugs had been taken for 8.5 to 11 years on average by persistent Graves' disease patients in the clinical cohort. The study was conducted in China and was registered as a clinical trial.

Worth noting for this clonotype: Its recognized antigen is unknown. No qualities accompany the bases; no much larger clone lies one base away.

Beyond this particular receptor, the publication reports: Persistent disease showed preferential use of TRBV28, TRBJ1-2 and TRBJ2-5, whereas newly diagnosed disease favored TRBV20-1 and TRBJ2-1. Persistent patients shared more public clonotypes among themselves (around 2,500) than newly diagnosed patients did (approximately 900). Sequencing and analysis were limited to the TCR beta chain. Because the primary lesion, thyroid tissue, could not be accessed, the study looked at peripheral blood alone. Persistent Graves' disease patients showed lower TCR Shannon entropy and fewer highly expanded clones than newly diagnosed patients, suggesting clonal expansion. The small sample size was acknowledged by the authors as a limitation that may reduce accuracy.

From its cysteine to its phenylalanine, the CDR3 spans 15 amino acids. The read is trimmed to its CDR3 DNA, 45 bases read in frame from base 1. At the junction V is shortened by 1 base and J by 0 bases, with 7 bases in between. The germline V gene specifies SGHTA as CDR1 and FQGNSA as CDR2. The time point label of this sample denotes: persistent/refractory GD, antithyroid drugs over 5 years with positive TRAb. RNA was extracted from PBMCs in TRIzol for both TCR sequencing and RNA sequencing. Graves' disease was diagnosed according to American Thyroid Association guidelines. Patients for the study were recruited at an endocrinology department in Xi'an, China. Each patient gave roughly 8.4 milliliters of peripheral blood, collected in an EDTA anticoagulant tube. Ficoll Paque Plus density gradient separation was used to isolate PBMCs, and no further T cell sorting was performed. An Agilent 2100 Bioanalyzer and agarose gel were used to check RNA quality, and a NanoDrop 2000 was used to measure RNA concentration.

The library was built by means of multiplex PCR. The instrument was an Illumina HiSeq 4000. TCR beta libraries were built with iRepertoire HTBI primers and Arm-PCR amplification of CDR3 regions. Before sequencing, the PCR products went through gel purification. The original pipeline was this. Gene usage analysis of CDR3 amino acid clonotypes used the 60 to 80 TRBV and 11 to 15 TRBJ segments found across samples. COPE and FqMerger were used to merge filtered high-quality paired reads into contigs. BLAST was used to align contigs to IMGT TRBV, TRBD and TRBJ reference genes, with CDR3 defined following IMGT. Any clonotype with a frequency above 0.1% was classified as a highly expanded clone. Repertoire diversity was measured by Shannon entropy, and V-J evenness by the Gini coefficient. Clonotypes shared by more than one individual were considered public. TCRdb redid the processing of the public reads, applying fastp at Q25 and MiXCR, and retained in-frame beta chains. Rows are combined by CDR3 protein, so each entry shows the most common genes and DNA. TCRdb assigned the V and J calls; the authors' analysis was not used. This sample is represented by hundreds of thousands of distinct CDR3 sequences; less than 25% of them were singletons. Clones ranked in the top ten supply under 9% of the sample.

The sample was peripheral blood mononuclear cells (PBMCs), taken when the disease was refractory, from a patient treated with antithyroid drugs. The source of this sequence is a female donor with Graves disease. The V and J segments used are TRBV7-2 and TRBJ1-5; the D gene is perhaps TRBD1, on 5 matching bases. In nucleotides, the sequence is TGTGCCAGCAGCTTAGGTGGGACTAGCAATCAGCCCCAGCATTTT. It translates to CASSLGGTSNQPQHF.